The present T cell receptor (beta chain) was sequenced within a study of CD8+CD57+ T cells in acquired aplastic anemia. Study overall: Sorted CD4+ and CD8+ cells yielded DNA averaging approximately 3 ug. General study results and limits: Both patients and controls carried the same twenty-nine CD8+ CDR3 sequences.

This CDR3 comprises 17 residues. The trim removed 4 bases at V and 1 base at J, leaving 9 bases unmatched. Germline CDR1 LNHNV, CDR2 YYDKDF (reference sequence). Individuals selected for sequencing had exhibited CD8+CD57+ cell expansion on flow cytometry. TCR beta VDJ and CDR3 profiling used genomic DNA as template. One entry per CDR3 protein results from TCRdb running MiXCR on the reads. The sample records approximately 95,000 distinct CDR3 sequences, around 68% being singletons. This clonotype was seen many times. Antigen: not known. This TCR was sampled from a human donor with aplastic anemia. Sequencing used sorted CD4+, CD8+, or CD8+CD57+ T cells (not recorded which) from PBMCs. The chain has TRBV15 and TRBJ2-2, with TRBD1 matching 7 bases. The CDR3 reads CATSTSFRTGNTGELFF. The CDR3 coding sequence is TGTGCCACCAGCACCTCCTTTCGGACAGGGAACACCGGGGAGCTGTTTTTT.